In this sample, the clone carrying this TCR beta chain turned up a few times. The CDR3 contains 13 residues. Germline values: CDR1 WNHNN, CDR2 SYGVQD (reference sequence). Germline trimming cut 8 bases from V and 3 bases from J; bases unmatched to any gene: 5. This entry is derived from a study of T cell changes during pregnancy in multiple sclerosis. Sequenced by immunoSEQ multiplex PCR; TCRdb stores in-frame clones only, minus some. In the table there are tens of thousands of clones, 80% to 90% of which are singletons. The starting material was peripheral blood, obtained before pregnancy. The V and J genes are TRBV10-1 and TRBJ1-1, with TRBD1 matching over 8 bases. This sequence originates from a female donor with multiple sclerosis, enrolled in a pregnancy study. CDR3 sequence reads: CASGTGGDTEAFF. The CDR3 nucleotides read TGCGCCAGCGGTACAGGGGGAGACACTGAAGCTTTCTTT.